Below are 19 T cell receptor beta chains sequenced from a single sample in a study of monozygotic twins with inflammatory bowel disease. Reanalyzing the 5' RACE reads, TCRdb keeps one entry per CDR3 protein, without DNA. This repertoire includes 350,000 to 550,000 distinct CDR3 sequences. Sample: blood. The receptors were sampled from a human donor with ulcerative colitis or Crohn's disease, or a healthy co-twin of an affected twin (not recorded which).

The chain combines TRBV7-8 with TRBJ1-6. Germline CDR1 is SGHVS and CDR2 is FQNEAQ. The CDR3 consists of 15 residues. The CDR3 here is CASSLVSQGGSPLHF.

The chain links TRBV4-3 to TRBJ2-1; the TCRdb call, TRBD1, lacks DNA for checking. Germline V gives CDR1 LGHNA, CDR2 YSLEER. The CDR3 spans 14 residues. The chain's CDR3 is CASSLATGVDEQFF.

The chain combines TRBV12-3 or TRBV12-4 with TRBJ1-2; with no DNA, the TCRdb D assignment of TRBD1 cannot be verified. The CDR3 extends over 15 amino acids. CDR3 sequence reads: CASSGGTGGVYGYTF.

V gene TRBV5-1 combines with J gene TRBJ1-5; with no DNA, the TCRdb D assignment of TRBD1 cannot be verified. Germline lookup yields CDR1 SGHRS and CDR2 YFSETQ. The CDR3 totals 14 residues. This chain's CDR3 is CASSLQGGGQPQHF.

The CDR3: CASSFALRQVGTEAFF. V usage is TRBV5-1 and J usage is TRBJ1-1; TCRdb indicates TRBD1, and absent DNA this call remains unverified. The CDR3 has 16 amino acids. Germline loops: CDR1 SGHRS, CDR2 YFSETQ.

The V gene is TRBV27, the J gene TRBJ2-1. Germline CDR1 MNHEY, CDR2 SMNVEV (reference sequence). This CDR3 is 13 amino acids long. The CDR3 region is CASSFGNYNEQFF.

This chain connects TRBV6-6 to TRBJ1-1; lacking DNA, the TRBD1 call made by TCRdb goes unchecked. The CDR3 has 13 amino acids. The germline gives CDR1 MNHNY, CDR2 SVGAGI (reference sequence). This CDR3 reads CASSTDRGPEAFF.

The chain carries TRBV7-9 and TRBJ1-1. This CDR3 comprises 17 residues. Per the germline V gene, CDR1 is SEHNR and CDR2 is FQNEAQ (reference sequence). CDR3 in amino acids: CASSPAGGGFGGTEAFF.

The gene calls are TRBV18 and TRBJ2-5; TCRdb's D gene call, TRBD1, goes unchecked for lack of DNA. The CDR3 length is 13 residues. Germline CDR1 KGHSH, CDR2 LQKENI. The CDR3 sequence is CASSRDSQETQYF.

J is TRBJ2-2 and V is TRBV14. There are 13 residues in the CDR3. The germline V gene encodes CDR1 SGHDN and CDR2 FVKESK. The CDR3 sequence is CASSQDHAGELFF.

The CDR3 loop reads CASTAGTGNGYTF. The chain couples TRBV12-3 or TRBV12-4 to TRBJ1-2; TCRdb indicates TRBD1, and absent DNA this call remains unverified. The CDR3 is made up of 13 amino acids.

The chain carries TRBV7-9 and TRBJ1-4; the D call from TCRdb, TRBD1, cannot be confirmed without DNA. The CDR3 covers 15 residues. Germline CDR1 reads SEHNR; CDR2 reads FQNEAQ (reference sequence). Here the CDR3 reads CASSRRTGQDEKLFF.

V gene TRBV7-2 combines with J gene TRBJ2-3; the TRBD2 assignment by TCRdb is unverifiable without DNA. Germline V gives CDR1 SGHTA, CDR2 FQGNSA. The CDR3 is 16 residues long. CDR3 amino acids: CASSLELAGGPDTQYF.

The gene calls are TRBV7-9 and TRBJ2-4; TCRdb selects TRBD1, and the lack of DNA leaves this call unchecked. In germline, CDR1 is SEHNR, CDR2 FQNEAQ (reference sequence). This CDR3 has 14 amino acids. The CDR3: CASSLAGTASIQYF.

V is TRBV5-1 and J is TRBJ2-1; the TRBD2 assignment by TCRdb is unverifiable without DNA. The CDR3 contains 15 residues. CDR1 SGHRS and CDR2 YFSETQ come from the germline V gene. CDR3 residues: CASSPEGPRRGEQFF.

The CDR3 loop reads CSALLAGAGKTQYF. The rearrangement joins TRBV20-1 to TRBJ2-5; as DNA is missing, the TRBD2 call by TCRdb cannot be tested. Germline-derived CDR1 and CDR2 are DFQATT and SNEGSKA (reference sequence). This CDR3 contains 14 residues.

The V call is TRBV12-5, the J call TRBJ1-5. Germline values: CDR1 LGHNT, CDR2 FRNRAP. The CDR3 runs 13 residues. CDR3 sequence: CASGVGENQPQHF. Combining the CDR3 with reference TRBV12-5 and TRBJ1-5 gives the whole variable domain DARVTQTPRHKVTEMGQEVTMRCQPILGHNTVFWYRQTMMQGLELLAYFRNRAPLDDSGMPKDRFSAEMPDATLATLKIQPSEPRDSAVYFCASGVGENQPQHFGDGTRLSIL.

The chain has TRBV7-2 and TRBJ1-2. Germline CDR1 is SGHTA and CDR2 is FQGNSA. CDR3 size: 15 residues. Here the CDR3 reads CASSLGGGTVYGYTF.

The V gene is TRBV2, the J gene TRBJ2-7; the TCRdb call, TRBD2, lacks DNA for checking. Germline CDR1 reads SNHLY; CDR2 reads FYNNEI. CDR3 length: 15 residues. CDR3 in amino acids: CASMSRLAASYEQYF.